This TCR beta chain was captured in a study of blood T cell repertoires in COVID-19. Turning to the study itself: The cDNA or gDNA used as material had been derived from T cells, B-cell-depleted T cells, or PBMCs.

Trimming took off 3 bases at V and 3 bases at J, with 15 bases between the two ends. Germline loops: CDR1 SGHRS, CDR2 YFSETQ. The length of the CDR3 is 16 residues. As handled by the study authors: Amplification from reference gene primers served as the basis for estimated nucleated cell counts. The table came from immunoSEQ multiplex PCR; TCRdb's copy has only in-frame clones and leaves some out. D and trimming were read from the DNA, whereas the V and J calls and clone size are those reported in that table. The sample carries approximately 210,000 clones, about nine tenths recorded once. The chain combines TRBV5-1 with TRBJ2-2; D perhaps matches TRBD2 (6 bases). This TCR came from a woman between 35 and 50 years old with acute or convalescent COVID-19. Sequencing input: peripheral blood. The CDR3 sequence: CASSSDLGRHTGELFF. CDR3 DNA: TGCGCCAGCAGCTCGGACCTGGGGAGGCACACCGGGGAGCTGTTTTTT.